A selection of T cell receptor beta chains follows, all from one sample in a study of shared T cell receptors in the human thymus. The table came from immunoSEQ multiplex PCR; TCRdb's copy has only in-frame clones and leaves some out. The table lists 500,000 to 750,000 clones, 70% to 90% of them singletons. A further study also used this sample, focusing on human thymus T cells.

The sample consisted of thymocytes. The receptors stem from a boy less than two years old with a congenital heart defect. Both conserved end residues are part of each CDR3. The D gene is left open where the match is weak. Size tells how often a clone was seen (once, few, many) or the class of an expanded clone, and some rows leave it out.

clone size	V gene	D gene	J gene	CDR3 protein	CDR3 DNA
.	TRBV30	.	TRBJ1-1	CAWTGQSVAEAFF	TGTGCCTGGACCGGACAGTCGGTGGCTGAAGCTTTCTTT
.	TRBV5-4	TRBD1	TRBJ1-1	CASSLGVHRGLTPSTEAFF	TGTGCCAGCAGCCTGGGAGTCCACAGGGGTCTCACTCCATCAACTGAAGCTTTCTTT
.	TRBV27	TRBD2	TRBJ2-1	CASSPSISGRVNEQFF	TGTGCCAGCAGTCCCTCGATTAGCGGGAGAGTCAATGAGCAGTTCTTC
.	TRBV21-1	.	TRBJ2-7	CASSQLAGKTYEQYF	TGTGCCAGCAGCCAACTAGCGGGTAAAACCTACGAGCAGTACTTC
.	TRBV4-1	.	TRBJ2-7	CASNHSGRGPYEQYF	TGCGCCAGCAACCACAGCGGGCGGGGCCCCTACGAGCAGTACTTC
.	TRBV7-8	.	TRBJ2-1	CASSLGEGLSYNEQFF	TGTGCCAGCAGCTTAGGAGAGGGTCTCTCCTACAATGAGCAGTTCTTC
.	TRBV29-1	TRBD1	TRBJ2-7	CSARDRSRSYEQYF	TGCAGCGCAAGGGACAGGAGCCGCTCCTACGAGCAGTACTTC
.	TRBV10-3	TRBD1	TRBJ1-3	CAIREGTGSGNTIYF	TGTGCCATCAGGGAAGGGACAGGCTCTGGAAACACCATATATTTT
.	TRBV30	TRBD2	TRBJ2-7	CAWSVVGLAGGRWEQYF	TGTGCCTGGAGTGTAGTGGGACTAGCGGGAGGTCGCTGGGAGCAGTACTTC
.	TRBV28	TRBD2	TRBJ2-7	CASSPRLAGGFFEQYF	TGTGCCAGCAGCCCGAGACTAGCGGGAGGCTTCTTCGAGCAGTACTTC
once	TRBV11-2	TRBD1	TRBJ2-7	CASSRGQDRREQYF	TGTGCCAGCAGCCGGGGACAGGATAGGCGCGAGCAGTACTTC
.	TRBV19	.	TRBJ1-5	CASSTPTGGNQPQHF	TGTGCCAGTAGCACCCCGACCGGGGGGAATCAGCCCCAGCATTTT
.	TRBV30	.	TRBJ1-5	CAWRTGLNSNQPQHF	TGTGCCTGGAGGACGGGACTCAATAGCAATCAGCCCCAGCATTTT
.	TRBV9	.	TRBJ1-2	CASSSHRGGYTF	TGTGCCAGCTCTAGCCACAGAGGTGGCTACACCTTC
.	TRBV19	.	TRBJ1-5	CASRIQGNQPQHF	TGTGCCAGCCGAATACAGGGTAATCAGCCCCAGCATTTT
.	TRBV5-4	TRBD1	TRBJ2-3	CASSEGQGGDTQYF	TGTGCCAGCAGCGAAGGACAGGGGGGGGATACGCAGTATTTT
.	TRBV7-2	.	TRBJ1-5	CASSSSRGEDQPQHF	TGTGCCAGCAGCTCCTCCAGGGGTGAGGATCAGCCCCAGCATTTT